This paragraph reports one TCR beta chain. The antigen is not known. The data were obtained in a study of CD8+CD57+ T cells in acquired aplastic anemia. In the study overall: CD4+ and CD8+ cells, once sorted, gave DNA averaging about 3 ug. The study's findings and limits: Common to patients and controls were 25 to 30 CD8+ CDR3 sequences.

Individuals selected for sequencing had exhibited CD8+CD57+ cell expansion on flow cytometry. Patients were therapy-naive when their blood was sampled. The TCR beta profiling, which covered VDJ combination and CDR3 sequence, was carried out using genomic DNA as the template. One entry per CDR3 protein results from TCRdb running MiXCR on the reads. Of roughly 160,000 distinct CDR3 sequences in the sample, 71% were seen once. The V end was cut by 2 bases, the J end by 4 bases, with 14 bases between. Looked up from germline, CDR1 is SGHTA and CDR2 is FQGNSA. This CDR3 region has 15 residues. The clonotype comes from a human donor with aplastic anemia. Sequencing was performed on sorted CD4+, CD8+, or CD8+CD57+ T cells (not recorded which) from PBMCs. The rearrangement uses TRBV7-2 and TRBJ2-5; D might be TRBD2 (6 bases). CDR3 sequence: CASSLYERVGETQYF. Written as DNA, the CDR3 is TGTGCCAGCAGCTTATATGAGCGGGTTGGAGAGACCCAGTACTTC.